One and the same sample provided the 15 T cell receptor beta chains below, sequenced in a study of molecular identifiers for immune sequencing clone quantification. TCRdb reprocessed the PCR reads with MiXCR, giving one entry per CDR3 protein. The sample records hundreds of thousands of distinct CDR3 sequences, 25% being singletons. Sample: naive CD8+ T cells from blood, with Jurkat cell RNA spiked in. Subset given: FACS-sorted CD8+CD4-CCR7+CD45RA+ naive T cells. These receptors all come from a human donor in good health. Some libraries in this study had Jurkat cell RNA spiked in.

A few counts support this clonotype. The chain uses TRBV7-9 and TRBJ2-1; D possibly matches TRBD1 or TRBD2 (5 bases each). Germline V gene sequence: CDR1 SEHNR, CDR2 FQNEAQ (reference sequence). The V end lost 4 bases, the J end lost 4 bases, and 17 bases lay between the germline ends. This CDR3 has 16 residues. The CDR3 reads CASSSAGTLVYNEQFF. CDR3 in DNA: TGTGCCAGCAGCTCCGCCGGGACCCTTGTATACAATGAGCAGTTCTTC.

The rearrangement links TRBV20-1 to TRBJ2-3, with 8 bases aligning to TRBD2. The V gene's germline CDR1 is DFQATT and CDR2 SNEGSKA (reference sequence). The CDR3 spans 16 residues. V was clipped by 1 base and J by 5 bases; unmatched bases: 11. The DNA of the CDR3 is TGCAGTGCTAGAGCGGGGGTTAGCGGGATTAAAGATACGCAGTATTTT. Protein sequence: CSARAGVSGIKDTQYF.

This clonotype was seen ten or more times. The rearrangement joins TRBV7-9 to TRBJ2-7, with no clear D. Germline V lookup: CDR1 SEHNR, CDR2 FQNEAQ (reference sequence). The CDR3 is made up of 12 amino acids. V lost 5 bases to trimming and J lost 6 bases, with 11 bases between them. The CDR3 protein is CASSRARFEQYF. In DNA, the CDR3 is TGTGCCAGCAGCAGAGCGCGTTTCGAGCAGTACTTC.

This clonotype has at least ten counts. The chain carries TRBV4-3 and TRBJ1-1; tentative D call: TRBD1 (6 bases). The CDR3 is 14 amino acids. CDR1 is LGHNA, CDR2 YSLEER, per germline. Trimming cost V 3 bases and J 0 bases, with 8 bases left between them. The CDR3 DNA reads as TGCGCCAGCAGCCACGGACAGTTGAACACTGAAGCTTTCTTT. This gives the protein CASSHGQLNTEAFF.

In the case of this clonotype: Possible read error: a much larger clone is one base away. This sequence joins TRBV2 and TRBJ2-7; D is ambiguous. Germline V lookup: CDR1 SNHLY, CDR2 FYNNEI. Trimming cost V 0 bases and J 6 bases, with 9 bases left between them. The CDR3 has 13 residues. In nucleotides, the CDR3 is TGTGCCAGCAGTGAAGCACCCCGCTCCGAGCAGTACTTC. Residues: CASSEAPRSEQYF.

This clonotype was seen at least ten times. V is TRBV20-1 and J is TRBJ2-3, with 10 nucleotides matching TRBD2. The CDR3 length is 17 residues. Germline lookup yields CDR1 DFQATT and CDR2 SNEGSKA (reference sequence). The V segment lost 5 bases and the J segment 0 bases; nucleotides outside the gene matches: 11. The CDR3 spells CSARLAGVMVSTDTQYF. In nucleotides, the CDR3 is TGCAGTGCTCGCCTAGCGGGAGTGATGGTTAGCACAGATACGCAGTATTTT.

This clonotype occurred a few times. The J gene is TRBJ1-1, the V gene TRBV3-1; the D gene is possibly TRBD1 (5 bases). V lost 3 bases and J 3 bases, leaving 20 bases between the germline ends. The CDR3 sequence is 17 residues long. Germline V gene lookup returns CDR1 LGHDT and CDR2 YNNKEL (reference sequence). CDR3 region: CASSHLLSFRGDTEAFF. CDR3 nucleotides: TGTGCCAGCAGCCACCTTCTATCTTTCCGAGGGGACACTGAAGCTTTCTTT.

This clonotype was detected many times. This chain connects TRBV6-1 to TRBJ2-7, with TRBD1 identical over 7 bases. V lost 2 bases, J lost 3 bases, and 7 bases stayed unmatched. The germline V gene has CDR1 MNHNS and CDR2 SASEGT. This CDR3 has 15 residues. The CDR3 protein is CASSEPWTGVYEQYF. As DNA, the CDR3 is TGTGCCAGCAGTGAACCATGGACAGGTGTCTACGAGCAGTACTTC.

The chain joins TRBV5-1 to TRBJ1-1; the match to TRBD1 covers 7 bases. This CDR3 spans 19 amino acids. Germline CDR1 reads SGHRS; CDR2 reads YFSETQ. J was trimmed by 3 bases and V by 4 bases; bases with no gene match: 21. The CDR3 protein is CASSLRGARQGPGDTEAFF. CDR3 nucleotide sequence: TGCGCCAGCAGCCTCAGGGGCGCGCGACAGGGTCCGGGGGACACTGAAGCTTTCTTT.

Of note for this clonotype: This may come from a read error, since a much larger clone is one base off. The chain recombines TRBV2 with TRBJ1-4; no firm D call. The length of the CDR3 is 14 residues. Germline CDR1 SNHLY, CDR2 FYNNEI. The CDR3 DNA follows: TGTGCCAGCGATAGGTCGGCAGGAAATGAAAAACTGGTTTTT. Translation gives CASDRSAGNEKLVF.

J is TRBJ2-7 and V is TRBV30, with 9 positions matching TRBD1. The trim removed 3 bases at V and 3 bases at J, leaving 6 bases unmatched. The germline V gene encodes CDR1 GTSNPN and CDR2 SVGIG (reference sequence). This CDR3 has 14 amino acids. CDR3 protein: CAWRRRDRVYEQYF. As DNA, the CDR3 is TGTGCCTGGAGGCGCCGGGACAGGGTCTACGAGCAGTACTTC.

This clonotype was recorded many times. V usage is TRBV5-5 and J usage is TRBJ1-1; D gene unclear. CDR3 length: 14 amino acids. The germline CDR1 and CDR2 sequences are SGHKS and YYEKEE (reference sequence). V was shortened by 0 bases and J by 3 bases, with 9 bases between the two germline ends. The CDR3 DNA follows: TGTGCCAGCAGCTTGGCGGGGTTGGACACTGAAGCTTTCTTT. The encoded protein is CASSLAGLDTEAFF. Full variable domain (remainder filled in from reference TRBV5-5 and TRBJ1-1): DAGVTQSPTHLIKTRGQQVTLRCSPISGHKSVSWYQQVLGQGPQFIFQYYEKEERGRGNFPDRFSARQFPNYSSELNVNALLLGDSALYLCASSLAGLDTEAFFGQGTRLTVV.

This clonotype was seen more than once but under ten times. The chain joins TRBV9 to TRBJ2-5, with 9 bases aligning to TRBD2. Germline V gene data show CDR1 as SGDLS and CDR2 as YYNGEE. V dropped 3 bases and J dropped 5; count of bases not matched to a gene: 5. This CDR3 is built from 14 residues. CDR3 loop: CASSGSSGVETQYF. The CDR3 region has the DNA TGTGCCAGCAGCGGGTCTAGCGGGGTCGAGACCCAGTACTTC.

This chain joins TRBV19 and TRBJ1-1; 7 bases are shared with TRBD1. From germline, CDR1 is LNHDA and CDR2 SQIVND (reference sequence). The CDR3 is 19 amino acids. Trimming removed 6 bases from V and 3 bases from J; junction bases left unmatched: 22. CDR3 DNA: TGTGCCAGTAGACCCTGGGGTGTGGGACAGAGGGGGATGGACACTGAAGCTTTCTTT. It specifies CASRPWGVGQRGMDTEAFF. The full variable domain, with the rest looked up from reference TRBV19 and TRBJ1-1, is DGGITQSPKYLFRKEGQNVTLSCEQNLNHDAMYWYRQDPGQGLRLIYYSQIVNDFQKGDIAEGYSVSREKKESFPLTVTSAQKNPTAFYLCASRPWGVGQRGMDTEAFFGQGTRLTVV.

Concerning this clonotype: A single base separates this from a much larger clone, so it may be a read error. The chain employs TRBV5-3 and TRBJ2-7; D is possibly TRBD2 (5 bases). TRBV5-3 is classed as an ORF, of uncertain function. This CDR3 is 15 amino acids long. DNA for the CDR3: TGTGCCAGCAGCTTTGTTGGGAGAGACTCCTACGAGCAGTACTTC. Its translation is CASSFVGRDSYEQYF.